The sequence of this TCR beta chain was determined in a study of T-cell reconstitution after alpha-beta-depleted transplantation in children. The germline CDR1 and CDR2 sequences are MNHEY and SVGAGI. The CDR3 is 15 amino acids. With 4 bases clipped from V and 6 bases from J, the junction kept 10 bases outside the gene matches. This clonotype showed up just a few times. This sample's TCRbeta library carried unique molecular identifier barcodes. TCRdb analysed the PCR reads with MiXCR anew, one entry per CDR3 protein. The sample lists 600,000 to 700,000 distinct CDR3 sequences, around 16% occurring once.

The genes are TRBV6-5 and TRBJ2-7; 9 positions agree with TRBD1. Source: PBMCs from the stem cell graft donor, taken from the stem cell graft. This sequence was found in a human donor who donated a stem cell graft to a child with acute myeloid leukemia. The CDR3 DNA follows: TGTGCCAGCAGTTCCTCCGGGACAGGGTCGAGCGAGCAGTACGTC. Protein product: CASSSSGTGSSEQYV.